The following is a T cell receptor (beta chain) sequence with its context. Its antigen is undetermined. The sample originates from a study of T-cell memory formation after mild COVID-19. Each CDR3 protein is one row after TCRdb ran MiXCR on the 5' RACE reads. The sample holds hundreds of thousands of distinct CDR3 sequences, 17% seen once. Study results and limitations: Among CD4+ contracting clones, most were CM and EM, and CD8+ ones EMRA.

Sequencing used PBMCs or a T cell subset sorted from them (not recorded which). The receptor was derived from an adult woman who had mild COVID-19 (a few samples of this study predate the infection). Cell type and time point are not known.

The DNA of the CDR3 is TGTGCCTGGAGTTGGGGAATCTACAATGAGCAGTTCTTC. It specifies CAWSWGIYNEQFF. This sequence joins TRBV30 and TRBJ2-1; D call uncertain. CDR1 GTSNPN and CDR2 SVGIG come from the germline V gene (reference sequence). V lost 2 bases and J 3 bases, leaving 8 bases between the germline ends. The CDR3 sequence is 13 residues long.